These T cell receptor beta chains were read from a single sample in a study of radiation and T cells in renal cell carcinoma. Sequencing was performed with immunoSEQ multiplex PCR; in TCRdb, only in-frame clones are kept and a portion is missing. Found here are under 20,000 clones, 55% to 65% of them singletons; the top ten hold 12%. This material consisted of tumor tissue, taken from a patient whose treatment included radiotherapy and nephrectomy. The receptors shown here come from a woman in her sixties or seventies with renal cell carcinoma. The CDR3 runs from the conserved cysteine through the conserved F or W. The D gene is left open where the match is weak. Not every row has a clone size; where given, it reads once, few, many or a size class.

d_gene	len	v_gene	abundance	j_gene	CDR3aa	CDR3nt
TRBD2	14	TRBV6-5	.	TRBJ2-5	CASSESGGQETQYF	TGTGCCAGCAGTGAATCGGGGGGACAAGAGACCCAGTACTTC
.	14	TRBV7-9	.	TRBJ1-1	CASGKVTLNTEAFF	TGTGCCAGCGGGAAAGTTACCTTGAACACTGAAGCTTTCTTT
TRBD1	14	TRBV6-5	.	TRBJ2-7	CASSPWDRNYEQYF	TGTGCCAGCAGCCCCTGGGACAGAAACTACGAGCAGTACTTC
.	15	TRBV4-3	.	TRBJ1-2	CASSQDRGAGYGYTF	TGCGCCAGCAGCCAAGATAGGGGGGCTGGCTATGGCTACACCTTC
TRBD1	13	TRBV29-1	.	TRBJ1-2	CSAIRDRARGYTF	TGCAGCGCCATCCGGGACAGGGCTCGGGGCTACACCTTC
.	12	TRBV28	.	TRBJ1-3	CASSLVGNTIYF	TGTGCCAGCAGTTTAGTAGGAAACACCATATATTTT
TRBD1	14	TRBV30	.	TRBJ1-4	CAWSPGQANEKLFF	TGTGCCTGGAGTCCGGGACAGGCTAATGAAAAACTGTTTTTT
.	13	TRBV5-1	few	TRBJ2-5	CASSLADQETQYF	TGCGCCAGCAGCTTAGCAGACCAAGAGACCCAGTACTTC
TRBD1	18	TRBV7-2	.	TRBJ1-3	CASSLSPGQGFSGNTIYF	TGTGCCAGCAGCTTATCCCCGGGACAGGGTTTCTCTGGAAACACCATATATTTT
.	15	TRBV5-1	.	TRBJ1-1	CASSLEPTVNTEAFF	TGCGCCAGCAGCTTGGAACCGACAGTGAACACTGAAGCTTTCTTT
.	14	TRBV2	once	TRBJ1-2	CASSSTGSTYGYTF	TGTGCCAGCAGCTCCACCGGGAGTACCTATGGCTACACCTTC
TRBD1	14	TRBV9	.	TRBJ2-3	CASNEDRDVDTQYF	TGTGCCAGCAATGAGGACAGGGACGTAGATACGCAGTATTTT
.	12	TRBV23-1	once	TRBJ1-2	CASSQYSYGYTF	TGCGCCAGCAGTCAATACAGCTATGGCTACACCTTC
.	15	TRBV4-1	.	TRBJ2-3	CASSLDSGGTDTQYF	TGCGCCAGCAGCCTAGATTCAGGGGGCACAGATACGCAGTATTTT
TRBD1	15	TRBV6-1	.	TRBJ1-1	CASDYTGTGDTEAFF	TGTGCCAGTGATTACACCGGGACAGGGGACACTGAAGCTTTCTTT
.	14	TRBV19	.	TRBJ2-3	CASSIALKGDTQYF	TGTGCCAGTAGTATAGCTTTAAAGGGGGATACGCAGTATTTT
.	13	TRBV11-2	once	TRBJ2-5	CASSSGSRETQYF	TGTGCCAGCAGCTCCGGGTCTAGGGAGACCCAGTACTTC
.	13	TRBV29-1	.	TRBJ1-6	CSVADSYNSPLHF	TGCAGCGTTGCCGACTCCTATAATTCACCCCTCCACTTT
.	10	TRBV5-8	few	TRBJ1-2	CASREVGYTF	TGTGCCAGCAGAGAAGTTGGCTACACCTTC
.	13	TRBV28	few	TRBJ1-2	CASSFGSHYGYTF	TGTGCCAGCAGTTTTGGGAGTCACTATGGCTACACCTTC
.	13	TRBV6-6	.	TRBJ1-5	CASSEAGNQPQHF	TGTGCCAGCAGTGAGGCAGGGAATCAGCCCCAGCATTTT
.	13	TRBV5-1	.	TRBJ2-5	CASSLEQRKTQYF	TGCGCCAGCAGCTTGGAGCAGCGAAAGACCCAGTACTTC